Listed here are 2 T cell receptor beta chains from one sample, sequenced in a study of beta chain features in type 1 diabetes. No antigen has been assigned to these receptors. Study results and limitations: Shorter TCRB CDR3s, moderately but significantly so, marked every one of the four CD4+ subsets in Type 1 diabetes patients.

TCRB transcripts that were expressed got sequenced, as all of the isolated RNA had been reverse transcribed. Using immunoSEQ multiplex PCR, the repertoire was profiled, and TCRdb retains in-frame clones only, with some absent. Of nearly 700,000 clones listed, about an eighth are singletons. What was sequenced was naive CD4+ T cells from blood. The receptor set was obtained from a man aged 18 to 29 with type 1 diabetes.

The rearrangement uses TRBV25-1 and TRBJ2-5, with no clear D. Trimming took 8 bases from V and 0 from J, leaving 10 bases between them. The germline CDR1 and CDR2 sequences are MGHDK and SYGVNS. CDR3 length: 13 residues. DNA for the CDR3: TGTGCCAGCGGATCCCCCTACCAAGAGACCCAGTACTTC. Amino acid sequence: CASGSPYQETQYF.

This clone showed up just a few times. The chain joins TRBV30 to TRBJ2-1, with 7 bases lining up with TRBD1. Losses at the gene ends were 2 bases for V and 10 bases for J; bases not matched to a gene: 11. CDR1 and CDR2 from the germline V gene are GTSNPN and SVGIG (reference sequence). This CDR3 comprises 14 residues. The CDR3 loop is CAWSLLLGGGEQFF. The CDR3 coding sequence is TGTGCCTGGAGTTTACTTTTAGGGGGCGGCGAGCAGTTCTTC.